This TCR beta chain was captured by sequencing in a study of cytomegalovirus exposure and HLA in healthy donors. The PCR employed 60 Vbeta primers together with 13 Jbeta primers. Sequencing was performed with immunoSEQ multiplex PCR; in TCRdb, only in-frame clones are kept and a portion is missing. The table records approximately 92,000 clones, approximately 84% of them present only once. The germline V and J ends were trimmed by 2 bases and 4 bases, with 11 bases remaining between them. Germline V lookup: CDR1 GTSNPN, CDR2 SVGIG (reference sequence). This CDR3 is 13 amino acids long. The count of this clone is one.

This clonotype was sampled from a girl aged 2 to 10 in good health and CMV-seropositive. The sequenced sample consisted of PBMCs. The chain couples TRBV30 to TRBJ1-1, with a weak D call TRBD1 (5 bases). The CDR3 nucleotides are TGTGCCTGGAGTCAGAACGGGGGCACTGAAGCTTTCTTT. It yields the protein CAWSQNGGTEAFF.